The 9 T cell receptor beta chains below were found in one sample sequenced in a study of OX40 agonist ivuxolimab in advanced cancers. TCRdb keeps only in-frame clones here, not all; method: immunoSEQ multiplex PCR. In the table there are 70,000 to 85,000 clones, 90% to 95% of which are singletons. Sequencing was performed on CD4+ or CD8+ T cells sorted from blood, taken in a trial of the OX40 agonist ivuxolimab. These receptor sequences come from an adult with an advanced solid tumor such as melanoma, head and neck, liver or kidney cancer.

V usage is TRBV4-3 and J usage is TRBJ2-3, with a possible D match to TRBD2 (6 bases). The germline V gene has CDR1 LGHNA and CDR2 YSLEER. This CDR3 has 14 amino acids. The ends were cut back, 2 bases at V and 2 bases at J, with 8 bases in the middle. CDR3 bases: TGCGCCAGCAGCCAAAGGACTATCACAGATACGCAGTATTTT. Translated: CASSQRTITDTQYF.

The chain combines TRBV7-3 with TRBJ2-5; D is undetermined. CDR1 is SGHTA, CDR2 FQGTGA, per germline. The CDR3 spans 13 residues. Trimming cost V 0 bases and J 1 base, with 3 bases left between them. The CDR3 protein is CASSLTTQETQYF. The CDR3 DNA reads as TGTGCCAGCAGCTTAACTACCCAAGAGACCCAGTACTTC.

V gene TRBV27 combines with J gene TRBJ2-1; D gene ambiguous. The CDR3 is made up of 14 amino acids. Trimming shortened V by 3 bases and J by 2 bases, and 8 bases separated the two germline ends. Germline V gene sequence: CDR1 MNHEY, CDR2 SMNVEV (reference sequence). CDR3 amino acids: CASSFTEPYNEQFF. As DNA, the CDR3 is TGTGCCAGCAGTTTTACGGAGCCCTACAATGAGCAGTTCTTC.

The gene calls are TRBV6-1 and TRBJ1-2; 7 bases agree with TRBD1. Germline CDR1 MNHNS, CDR2 SASEGT. The V gene end was trimmed by 2 bases and the J gene end by 0 bases; junction bases not matched to a gene: 3. This CDR3 is 15 amino acids long. The CDR3: CASSERQGANYGYTF. The CDR3 coding sequence is TGTGCCAGCAGTGAACGACAGGGAGCTAACTATGGCTACACCTTC.

The V call is TRBV5-1, the J call TRBJ2-5; D perhaps matches TRBD1 (5 bases). V dropped 2 bases and J dropped 1 base, with 9 bases sitting between them. The CDR3 has 14 amino acids. Germline V CDR1 and CDR2: SGHRS, YFSETQ. CDR3 sequence: CASSFIDSQETQYF. The CDR3, as DNA: TGCGCCAGCAGCTTCATCGACAGCCAAGAGACCCAGTACTTC.

The chain uses TRBV11-2 and TRBJ2-3; D ambiguous. V lost 0 bases and J 7 bases, leaving 8 bases between the germline ends. The CDR3 has 13 residues. Per the germline V gene, CDR1 is SGHAT and CDR2 is FQNNGV. CDR3 in amino acids: CASSLEGRNTQYF. The CDR3 coding sequence is TGTGCCAGCAGCTTAGAAGGCAGGAATACGCAGTATTTT.

The chain links TRBV7-3 to TRBJ1-1; D unclear. This CDR3 is 14 amino acids long. Germline assignment: CDR1 SGHTA and CDR2 FQGTGA. The V gene lost 2 bases and the J gene lost 1 base, with 8 bases spanning the gap. The CDR3 nucleotides read TGTGCCAGCAGCTTACTTGGGGAGAACACTGAAGCTTTCTTT. This codes for CASSLLGENTEAFF.

V usage is TRBV5-4 and J usage is TRBJ2-1; unclear D gene. The germline CDR1 and CDR2 sequences are SGHNT and YYREEE (reference sequence). This CDR3 comprises 15 residues. Trimming cost V 0 bases and J 1 base, with 8 bases left between them. For the CDR3, the DNA is TGTGCCAGCAGCTTGGTATCGGAGTCCTACAATGAGCAGTTCTTC. Its protein is CASSLVSESYNEQFF.

J is TRBJ2-1 and V is TRBV5-1; possible D gene TRBD1, 6 bases. The length of the CDR3 is 14 residues. CDR1 and CDR2 (germline): SGHRS, YFSETQ. Trimming left V 4 bases short and J 7 bases short, with 15 bases between. CDR3 coding DNA: TGCGCCAGCAGCCTTGCAACAGGGTTGAATGAGCAGTTCTTC. This sequence encodes CASSLATGLNEQFF.